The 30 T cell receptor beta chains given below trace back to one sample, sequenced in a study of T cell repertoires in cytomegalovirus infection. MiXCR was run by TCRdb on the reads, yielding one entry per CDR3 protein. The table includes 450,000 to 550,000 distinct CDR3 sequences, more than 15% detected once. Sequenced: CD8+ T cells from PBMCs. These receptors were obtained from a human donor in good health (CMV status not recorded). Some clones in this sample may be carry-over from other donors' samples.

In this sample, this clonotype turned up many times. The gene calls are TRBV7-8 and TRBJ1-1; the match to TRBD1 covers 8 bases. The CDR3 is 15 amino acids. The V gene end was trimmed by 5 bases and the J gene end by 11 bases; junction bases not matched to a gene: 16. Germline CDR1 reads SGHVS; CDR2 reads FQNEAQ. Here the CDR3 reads CASSPFTGTGPTAFF. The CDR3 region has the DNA TGTGCCAGCAGCCCGTTTACCGGGACAGGCCCTACCGCTTTCTTT.

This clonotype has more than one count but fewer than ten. The CDR3 bases are TGCGCCAGCAGCCAAGAGGGGCTCAACCCTTCCAATGAGCAGTTCTTC. Translated, it gives CASSQEGLNPSNEQFF. The gene calls are TRBV4-1 and TRBJ2-1; a possible D gene is TRBD1 (5 bases). CDR1 is MGHRA and CDR2 is YSYEKL in the germline V gene. Deletions cut 0 bases from V and 6 bases from J, with 15 bases between. This CDR3 has 16 residues.

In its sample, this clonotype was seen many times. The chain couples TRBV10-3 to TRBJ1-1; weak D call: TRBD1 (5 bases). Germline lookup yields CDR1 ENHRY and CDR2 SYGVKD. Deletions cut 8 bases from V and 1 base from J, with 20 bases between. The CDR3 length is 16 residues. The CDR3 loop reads CAIVKGTKEGNTEAFF. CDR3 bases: TGTGCCATCGTGAAAGGGACCAAGGAGGGGAACACTGAAGCTTTCTTT.

CDR3 protein: CASSQGHGYNEQFF. Written as DNA, the CDR3 is TGCGCCAGCAGCCAAGGGCACGGTTACAATGAGCAGTTCTTC. J is TRBJ2-1 and V is TRBV4-1; D is unclear. Per germline, CDR1 MGHRA and CDR2 YSYEKL. This CDR3 has 14 residues. V was trimmed by 1 base and J by 4 bases, leaving 8 bases between them.

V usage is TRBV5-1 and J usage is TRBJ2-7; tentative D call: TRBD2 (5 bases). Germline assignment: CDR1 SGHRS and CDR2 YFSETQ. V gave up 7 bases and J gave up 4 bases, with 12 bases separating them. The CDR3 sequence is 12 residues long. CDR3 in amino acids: CASRRIGYEQYF. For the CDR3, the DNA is TGCGCCAGCCGGAGGATAGGGTACGAGCAGTACTTC.

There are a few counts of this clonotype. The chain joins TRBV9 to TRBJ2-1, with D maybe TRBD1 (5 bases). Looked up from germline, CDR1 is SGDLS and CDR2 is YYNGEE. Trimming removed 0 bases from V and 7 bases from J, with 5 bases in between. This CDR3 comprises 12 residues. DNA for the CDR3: TGTGCCAGCAGCGTAGGACAGAATGAGCAGTTCTTC. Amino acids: CASSVGQNEQFF. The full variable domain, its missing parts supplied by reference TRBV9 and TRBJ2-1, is DSGVTQTPKHLITATGQRVTLRCSPRSGDLSVYWYQQSLDQGLQFLIQYYNGEERAKGNILERFSAQQFPDLHSELNLSSLELGDSALYFCASSVGQNEQFFGPGTRLTVL.

CDR3 in DNA: TGTGCCAGCACCCCCGCGAGCTCCTACGAGCAGTACTTC. It translates to CASTPASSYEQYF. The chain recombines TRBV6-4 with TRBJ2-7, with unresolved D. Germline assignment: CDR1 MRHNA and CDR2 SNTAGT. V was clipped by 7 bases and J by 0 bases, with 10 bases between them. The CDR3 is 13 amino acids.

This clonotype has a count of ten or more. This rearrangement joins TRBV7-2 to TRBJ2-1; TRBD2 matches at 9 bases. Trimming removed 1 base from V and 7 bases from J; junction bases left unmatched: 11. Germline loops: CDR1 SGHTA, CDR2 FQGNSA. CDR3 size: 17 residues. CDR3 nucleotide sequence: TGTGCCAGCAGCTTAGACCCCCTAGCGGGGTTAGGGAATGAGCAGTTCTTC. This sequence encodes CASSLDPLAGLGNEQFF.

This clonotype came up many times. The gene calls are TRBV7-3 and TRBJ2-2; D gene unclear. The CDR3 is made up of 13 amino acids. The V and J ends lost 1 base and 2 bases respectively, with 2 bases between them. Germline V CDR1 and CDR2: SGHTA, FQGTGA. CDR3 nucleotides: TGTGCCAGCAGCTTAAAAAACACCGGGGAGCTGTTTTTT. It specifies CASSLKNTGELFF. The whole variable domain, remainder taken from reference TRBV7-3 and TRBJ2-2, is GAGVSQTPSNKVTEKGKYVELRCDPISGHTALYWYRQSLGQGPEFLIYFQGTGAADDSGLPNDRFFAVRPEGSVSTLKIQRTERGDSAVYLCASSLKNTGELFFGEGSRLTVL.

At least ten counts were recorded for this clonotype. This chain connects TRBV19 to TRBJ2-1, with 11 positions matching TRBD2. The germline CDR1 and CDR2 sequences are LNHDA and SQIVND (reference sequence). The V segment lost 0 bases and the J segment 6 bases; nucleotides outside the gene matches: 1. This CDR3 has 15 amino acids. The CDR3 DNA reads TGTGCCAGTAGTATAGATGGGACTAGCGGCAATGAGCAGTTCTTC. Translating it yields CASSIDGTSGNEQFF.

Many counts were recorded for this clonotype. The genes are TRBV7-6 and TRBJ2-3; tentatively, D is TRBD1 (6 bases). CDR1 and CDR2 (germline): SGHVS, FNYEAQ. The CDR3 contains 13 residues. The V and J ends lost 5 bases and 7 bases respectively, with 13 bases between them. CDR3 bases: TGTGCCAGCAGCGTTTTACAGGGACATACGCAGTATTTT. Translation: CASSVLQGHTQYF. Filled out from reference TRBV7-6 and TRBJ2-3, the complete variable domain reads GAGVSQSPRYKVTKRGQDVALRCDPISGHVSLYWYRQALGQGPEFLTYFNYEAQQDKSGLPNDRFSAERPEGSISTLTIQRTEQRDSAMYRCASSVLQGHTQYFGPGTRLTVL.

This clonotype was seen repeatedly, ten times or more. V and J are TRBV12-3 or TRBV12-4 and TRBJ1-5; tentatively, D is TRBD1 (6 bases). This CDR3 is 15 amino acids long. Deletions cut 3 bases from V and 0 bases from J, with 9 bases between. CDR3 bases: TGTGCCAGCAGTTTCGGACAGAATAGCAATCAGCCCCAGCATTTT. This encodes CASSFGQNSNQPQHF.

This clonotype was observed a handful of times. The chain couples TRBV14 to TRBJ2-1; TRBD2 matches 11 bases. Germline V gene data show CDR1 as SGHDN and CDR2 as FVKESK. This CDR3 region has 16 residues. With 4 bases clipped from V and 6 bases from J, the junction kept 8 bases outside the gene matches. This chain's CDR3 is CASSPRPSGRTNEQFF. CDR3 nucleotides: TGTGCCAGCAGCCCCCGGCCTAGCGGGAGGACCAATGAGCAGTTCTTC.

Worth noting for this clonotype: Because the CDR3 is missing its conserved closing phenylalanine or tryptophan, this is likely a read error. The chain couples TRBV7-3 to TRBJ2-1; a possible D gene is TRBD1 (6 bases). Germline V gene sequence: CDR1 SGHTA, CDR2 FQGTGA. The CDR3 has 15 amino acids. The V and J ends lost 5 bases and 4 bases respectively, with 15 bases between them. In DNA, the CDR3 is TGTGCCAGCAGCCAAACCGGGACACTTTACAATGAGCAGTTCTTA. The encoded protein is CASSQTGTLYNEQFL.

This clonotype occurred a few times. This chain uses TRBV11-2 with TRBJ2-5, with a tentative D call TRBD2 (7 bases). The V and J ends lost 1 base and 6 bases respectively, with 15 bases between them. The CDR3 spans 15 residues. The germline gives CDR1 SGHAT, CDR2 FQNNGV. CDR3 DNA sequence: TGTGCCAGCAGCTTAGGGAGGGGGGGGGTTAAGACCCAGTACTTC. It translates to CASSLGRGGVKTQYF.

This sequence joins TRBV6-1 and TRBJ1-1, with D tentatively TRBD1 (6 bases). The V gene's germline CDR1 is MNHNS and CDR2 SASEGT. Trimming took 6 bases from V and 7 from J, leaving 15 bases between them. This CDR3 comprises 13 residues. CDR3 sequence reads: CASREYREVEAFF. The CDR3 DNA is TGTGCCAGCAGAGAATACAGGGAGGTTGAAGCTTTCTTT.

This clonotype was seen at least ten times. The CDR3 sequence: CAISESTASDTQYF. As DNA, the CDR3 is TGTGCCATCAGTGAGTCGACAGCGTCAGATACGCAGTATTTT. This chain joins TRBV10-3 and TRBJ2-3, with D possibly being TRBD1 (5 bases). There are 14 residues in the CDR3. Between the trimmed V and J ends, which lost 0 bases and 4 bases, there was a span of 8 bases. Germline V lookup: CDR1 ENHRY, CDR2 SYGVKD.

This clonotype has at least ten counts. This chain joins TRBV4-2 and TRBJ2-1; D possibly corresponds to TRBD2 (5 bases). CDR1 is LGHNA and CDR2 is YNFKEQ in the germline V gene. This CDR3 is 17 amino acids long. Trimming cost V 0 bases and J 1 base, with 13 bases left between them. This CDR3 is CASSQDEGLGSYNEQFF. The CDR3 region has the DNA TGTGCCAGCAGCCAAGATGAGGGTTTGGGATCCTACAATGAGCAGTTCTTC.

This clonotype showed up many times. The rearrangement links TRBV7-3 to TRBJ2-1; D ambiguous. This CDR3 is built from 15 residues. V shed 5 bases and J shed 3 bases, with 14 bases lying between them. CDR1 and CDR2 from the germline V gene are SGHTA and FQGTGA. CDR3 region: CASSVQDIGYNEQFF. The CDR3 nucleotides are TGTGCCAGCAGCGTACAAGACATTGGCTACAATGAGCAGTTCTTC.

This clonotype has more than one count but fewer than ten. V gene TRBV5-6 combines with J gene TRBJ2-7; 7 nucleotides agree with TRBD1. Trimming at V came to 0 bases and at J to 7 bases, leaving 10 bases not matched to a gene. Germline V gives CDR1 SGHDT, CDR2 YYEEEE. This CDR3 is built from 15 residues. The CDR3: CASSLELGPTGEQYF. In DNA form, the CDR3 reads TGTGCCAGCAGCTTGGAACTGGGGCCGACAGGGGAGCAGTACTTC.

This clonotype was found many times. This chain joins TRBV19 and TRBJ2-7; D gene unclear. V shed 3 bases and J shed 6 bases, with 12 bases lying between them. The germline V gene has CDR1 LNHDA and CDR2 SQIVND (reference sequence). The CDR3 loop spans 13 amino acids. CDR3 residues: CASSMSLRSEQYF. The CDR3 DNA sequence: TGTGCCAGTAGTATGAGTCTGCGTAGCGAGCAGTACTTC.

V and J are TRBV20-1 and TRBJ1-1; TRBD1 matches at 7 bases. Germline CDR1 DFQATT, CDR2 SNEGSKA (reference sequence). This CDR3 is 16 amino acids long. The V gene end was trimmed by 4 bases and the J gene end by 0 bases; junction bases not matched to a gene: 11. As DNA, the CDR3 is TGCAGTGCTACCTCCGGGACAGAGCTTATGAACACTGAAGCTTTCTTT. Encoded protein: CSATSGTELMNTEAFF.

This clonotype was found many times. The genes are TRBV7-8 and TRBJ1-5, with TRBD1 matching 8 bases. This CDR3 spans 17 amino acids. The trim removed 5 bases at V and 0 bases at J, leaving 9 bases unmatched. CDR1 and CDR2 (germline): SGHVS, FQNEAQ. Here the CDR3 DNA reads TGTGCCAGCAGCCCGTCTCGGACAGGGAATAGCAATCAGCCCCAGCATTTT. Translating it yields CASSPSRTGNSNQPQHF.

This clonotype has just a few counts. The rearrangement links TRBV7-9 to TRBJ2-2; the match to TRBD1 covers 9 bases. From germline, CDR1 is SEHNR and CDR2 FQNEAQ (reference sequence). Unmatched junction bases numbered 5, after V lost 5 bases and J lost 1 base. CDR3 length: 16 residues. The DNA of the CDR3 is TGTGCCAGCAGCGGGAGGGGACAGGGGAACACCGGGGAGCTGTTTTTT. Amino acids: CASSGRGQGNTGELFF.

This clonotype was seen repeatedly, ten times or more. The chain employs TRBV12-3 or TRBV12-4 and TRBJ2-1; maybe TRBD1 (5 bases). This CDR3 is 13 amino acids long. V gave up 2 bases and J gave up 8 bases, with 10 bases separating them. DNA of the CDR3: TGTGCCAGCAGTTTACTGACAGAAGATGAGCAGTTCTTC. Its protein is CASSLLTEDEQFF.

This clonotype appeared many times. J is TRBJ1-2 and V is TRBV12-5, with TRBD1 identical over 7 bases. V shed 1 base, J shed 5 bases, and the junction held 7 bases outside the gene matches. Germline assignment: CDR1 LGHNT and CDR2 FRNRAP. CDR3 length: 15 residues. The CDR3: CASGLAGDSSYGYTF. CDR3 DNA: TGTGCTAGTGGTTTGGCCGGGGACAGTTCTTATGGCTACACCTTC.

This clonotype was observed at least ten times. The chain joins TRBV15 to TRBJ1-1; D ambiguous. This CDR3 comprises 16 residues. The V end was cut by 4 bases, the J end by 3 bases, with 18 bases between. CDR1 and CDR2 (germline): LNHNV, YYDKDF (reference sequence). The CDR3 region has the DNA TGTGCCACCAGCAAAGCACCGAATCCGGCACACACTGAAGCTTTCTTT. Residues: CATSKAPNPAHTEAFF.

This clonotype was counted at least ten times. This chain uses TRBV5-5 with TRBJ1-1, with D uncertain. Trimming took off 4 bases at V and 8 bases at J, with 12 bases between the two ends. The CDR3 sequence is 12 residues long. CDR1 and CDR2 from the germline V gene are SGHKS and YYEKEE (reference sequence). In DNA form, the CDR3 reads TGTGCCAGCAGCCTCCAGCGCCTAGAAGCTTTCTTT. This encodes CASSLQRLEAFF.

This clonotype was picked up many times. DNA of the CDR3: TGTGCCAGCAGCCCACCCACGGACAGGTTGAACTATGGCTACACCTTC. Amino acids: CASSPPTDRLNYGYTF. The rearrangement joins TRBV7-9 to TRBJ1-2; 7 nucleotides align to TRBD1. With V trimmed by 5 bases and J by 2 bases, 11 bases remained unmatched. CDR1 and CDR2 from the germline V gene are SEHNR and FQNEAQ (reference sequence). This CDR3 has 16 amino acids.

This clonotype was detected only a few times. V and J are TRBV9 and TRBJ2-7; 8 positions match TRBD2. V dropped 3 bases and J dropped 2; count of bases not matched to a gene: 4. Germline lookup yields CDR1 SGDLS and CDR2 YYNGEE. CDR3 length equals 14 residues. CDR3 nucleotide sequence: TGTGCCAGCAGCGAGGGACTAGTGGCCTACGAGCAGTACTTC. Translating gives CASSEGLVAYEQYF. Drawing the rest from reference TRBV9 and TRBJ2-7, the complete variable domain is DSGVTQTPKHLITATGQRVTLRCSPRSGDLSVYWYQQSLDQGLQFLIQYYNGEERAKGNILERFSAQQFPDLHSELNLSSLELGDSALYFCASSEGLVAYEQYFGPGTRLTVT.